This TCR beta chain came from a study of metastatic and nonmetastatic thyroid tumors (dated by TCRdb to about 2020). In the study overall: Repertoires were compared across peripheral blood and tumor or nodule tissue samples from malignant and benign thyroid patients.

Relative to germline, V is 0 bases shorter and J is 6 bases shorter, with 9 bases between their ends. The CDR3 sequence holds 13 residues, the cysteine and phenylalanine included. The entry retains the CDR3 DNA only, 39 bases that are in frame from base 1. The germline V gene (reference sequence) supplies CDR1 DFQATT and CDR2 SNEGSKA. Relative to its sample, this clone is medium-sized (0.01 to 0.1%). The antigen it recognizes is unknown. Base qualities are not at hand, and no much larger clone is one base apart. Study-wide findings and limitations: In both blood and tumor samples, malignant tumors were reported to have significantly higher TCR beta diversity than benign nodules.

No treatment had been received by any patient before thyroid surgery. Using T-cell receptor beta sequencing, the study looked back at clinical samples from patients collected from the early 2010s to the late 2010s. Receptor amplification or capture employed PCR. Sequencing was carried out with an Illumina HiSeq 4000. High-throughput sequencing was used to profile the CDR3 region of the TCR beta-chain in every patient. The original pipeline was this. The researchers built a classifier to tell apart papillary thyroid cancer patients with distant metastasis, based on CDR3 differences among clinicopathological groups. Repertoire diversity was assessed with the Shannon index, and tumor-blood repertoire similarity with the Morisita-Horn index. TCRdb cleaned the public reads at Q25 with fastp, built clones with MiXCR and kept in-frame beta chains. TCRdb assigned the V and J calls; the authors' analysis was not used. In this sample the table shows approximately 23,000 clones, 35% to 45% of which occur a single time. Of the sample, 22% falls within the top ten clones.

The TCR was taken from a male donor with papillary thyroid cancer or a benign thyroid nodule (not recorded which). Some clones in this sample may be carry-over from other donors' samples. Specimen: blood. The chain joins TRBV20-1 to TRBJ1-3, with the identity of the D gene unclear. The DNA sequence follows: TGCAGTGCTAGAGATATCCCAACAAACACCATATATTTT. Its amino acids are CSARDIPTNTIYF.